The clone carrying this TCR beta chain was observed at least ten times. This sample was included in a study of early T cells in non-severe SARS-CoV-2 infection. The wider study: RNA in bulk from unsorted whole blood was sequenced, and chains were unpaired.

Researchers attached unique molecular identifiers to individual cDNA molecules. TCRdb itself ran the 5' RACE reads through MiXCR, one entry per CDR3 protein. In the table there are around 50,000 distinct CDR3 sequences, 12% of which are singletons. CDR1 DFQATT and CDR2 SNEGSKA come from the germline V gene (reference sequence). The CDR3 extends over 16 amino acids. The V segment lost 5 bases and the J segment 5 bases; nucleotides outside the gene matches: 10. The specimen sequenced was whole blood. The TCR sequence derives from an adult who was a healthcare worker with PCR-confirmed SARS-CoV-2 infection or an uninfected control (not recorded which). The V and J genes are TRBV20-1 and TRBJ2-3, with TRBD2 identical over 13 bases. The CDR3: CSAPRLAGGDLDTQYF. DNA for the CDR3: TGCAGTGCTCCGCGACTAGCGGGGGGCGATTTAGATACGCAGTATTTT.